Following are 22 T cell receptor beta chains from one sample sequenced in a study of T cell responses to AZD1222 COVID-19 vaccine. Sequencing was performed with immunoSEQ multiplex PCR; in TCRdb, only in-frame clones are kept and a portion is missing. The sample lists roughly 150,000 clones, roughly 94% occurring once. The sequences come from peripheral blood, collected 28 days after the second AZD1222 dose. The origin of the receptors is an adult who received the AZD1222 COVID-19 vaccine.

The chain has TRBV5-1 and TRBJ1-1, with D maybe TRBD1 (6 bases). This CDR3 is 16 amino acids long. Trimming removed 4 bases from V and 0 bases from J, with 16 bases in between. Germline-derived CDR1 and CDR2 are SGHRS and YFSETQ. CDR3 region: CASSQQGSAVNTEAFF. CDR3 nucleotides: TGCGCCAGCAGCCAACAGGGATCTGCGGTGAACACTGAAGCTTTCTTT. The complete variable domain, with remaining parts taken from reference TRBV5-1 and TRBJ1-1, reads KAGVTQTPRYLIKTRGQQVTLSCSPISGHRSVSWYQQTPGQGLQFLFEYFSETQRNKGNFPGRFSGRQFSNSRSEMNVSTLELGDSALYLCASSQQGSAVNTEAFFGQGTRLTVV.

The CDR3 protein is CASSLSEGRDGYTF. CDR3 DNA sequence: TGTGCCAGCAGTTTATCCGAGGGAAGGGATGGCTACACCTTC. The chain carries TRBV27 and TRBJ1-2; D not resolved. The CDR3 sequence is 14 residues long. Germline lookup yields CDR1 MNHEY and CDR2 SMNVEV (reference sequence). With 0 bases removed from V and 6 bases from J, the gap between germline ends came to 11 bases.

The gene calls are TRBV7-9 and TRBJ1-2, with TRBD1 matching 7 bases. Germline lookup yields CDR1 SEHNR and CDR2 FQNEAQ (reference sequence). CDR3 size: 14 residues. Trimming at V came to 6 bases and at J to 6 bases, leaving 10 bases not matched to a gene. In DNA, the CDR3 is TGTGCCAGCAGTTCCAGGGGGAATTGGGATGGCTACACCTTC. This translates into CASSSRGNWDGYTF.

The rearrangement uses TRBV9 and TRBJ1-2; 7 bases line up with TRBD1. Losses at the gene ends were 6 bases for V and 7 bases for J; bases not matched to a gene: 9. This CDR3 spans 13 amino acids. The germline V gene has CDR1 SGDLS and CDR2 YYNGEE. The CDR3: CASNLQGRSGYTF. CDR3 sequence (DNA): TGTGCCAGCAACTTACAGGGGAGAAGTGGCTACACCTTC.

The chain joins TRBV7-9 to TRBJ2-6; D is unresolved. The germline gives CDR1 SEHNR, CDR2 FQNEAQ (reference sequence). V was trimmed by 5 bases and J by 4 bases, leaving 9 bases between them. This CDR3 has 14 amino acids. The CDR3 loop is CASSPRTGANVLTF. CDR3 coding DNA: TGTGCCAGCAGCCCCAGGACGGGGGCCAACGTCCTGACTTTC.

In this sample, this clone turned up a few times. The CDR3 DNA is TGTGCCAGCAGCTTGGCCCCGGCCCTAAAAACGAACACCGGGGAGCTGTTTTTT. Encoded protein: CASSLAPALKTNTGELFF. The chain has TRBV5-5 and TRBJ2-2; D is undetermined. V shed 0 bases and J shed 0 bases, with 15 bases lying between them. Germline CDR1 SGHKS, CDR2 YYEKEE (reference sequence). The CDR3 has 18 amino acids.

V usage is TRBV11-1 and J usage is TRBJ1-1, with 7 nucleotides matching TRBD1. The CDR3 loop spans 15 amino acids. V shed 4 bases and J 1 base; nucleotides not matched to a gene: 6. Looked up from germline, CDR1 is SGHAT and CDR2 is FQDESV (reference sequence). CDR3 amino acids: CASSSIQGPNTEAFF. CDR3 nucleotide sequence: TGTGCCAGCAGCTCCATACAGGGGCCGAACACTGAAGCTTTCTTT.

The chain is built from TRBV27 and TRBJ1-2; 10 bases line up with TRBD1. Trimming took 4 bases from V and 6 from J; bases not matched to a gene: 2. CDR1 MNHEY and CDR2 SMNVEV come from the germline V gene (reference sequence). CDR3 length: 13 residues. The CDR3 is CASSWTGGDGYTF. As DNA, the CDR3 is TGTGCCAGCAGTTGGACAGGGGGGGATGGCTACACCTTC.

This rearrangement joins TRBV20-1 to TRBJ2-5; D gene uncertain. Trimming left V 3 bases short and J 3 bases short, with 8 bases between. Germline V gene lookup returns CDR1 DFQATT and CDR2 SNEGSKA (reference sequence). This CDR3 region has 12 residues. The CDR3, as DNA: TGCAGTGCTAGTGCCGAAAAAGAGACCCAGTACTTC. Translating gives CSASAEKETQYF.

The rearrangement uses TRBV5-4 and TRBJ2-3; D not resolved. This CDR3 comprises 13 residues. V lost 4 bases and J 3 bases, leaving 9 bases between the germline ends. In germline, CDR1 is SGHNT, CDR2 YYREEE (reference sequence). This CDR3 reads CASSPSRTDTQYF. The CDR3, as DNA: TGTGCCAGCAGCCCCTCTAGGACAGATACGCAGTATTTT.

Only one count was recorded for this clone. The chain uses TRBV12-3 or TRBV12-4 and TRBJ1-5; D remains ambiguous. CDR3 length equals 13 residues. The germline V and J ends were trimmed by 4 bases and 8 bases, with 12 bases remaining between them. CDR3 protein: CASSSRPREPQHF. DNA for the CDR3: TGTGCCAGCAGTTCCCGCCCTAGGGAGCCCCAGCATTTT.

V is TRBV4-2 and J is TRBJ1-1, with 7 bases lining up with TRBD1. The germline gives CDR1 LGHNA, CDR2 YNFKEQ. This CDR3 contains 14 residues. Unmatched junction bases numbered 6, after V lost 3 bases and J lost 5 bases. DNA for the CDR3: TGTGCCAGCAGCCAGACAGGGATATTGACTGAAGCTTTCTTT. It codes for CASSQTGILTEAFF.

The chain couples TRBV27 to TRBJ1-2; no clear D. The CDR3 has 15 amino acids. The germline V gene encodes CDR1 MNHEY and CDR2 SMNVEV (reference sequence). Trimming removed 5 bases from V and 0 bases from J, with 13 bases in between. Here the CDR3 DNA reads TGTGCCAGCAGTCCGTCGGGCAGCGCTAACTATGGCTACACCTTC. Translation gives CASSPSGSANYGYTF.

This CDR3 is CASVRGASGGLVGYNEQFF. CDR3 in DNA: TGTGCTAGTGTCCGAGGGGCTAGCGGGGGCCTGGTTGGCTACAATGAGCAGTTCTTC. The chain recombines TRBV12-5 with TRBJ2-1, with 10 positions matching TRBD2. The CDR3 is made up of 19 amino acids. J lost 3 bases, V lost 7 bases, and 18 bases had no gene match. Germline values: CDR1 LGHNT, CDR2 FRNRAP.

In the case of this clone: This sample also contains other DNA sequences that code for the same CDR3. This chain links TRBV6-5 with TRBJ1-1; D is undetermined. V dropped 1 base and J dropped 0 bases, with 3 bases sitting between them. The germline CDR1 and CDR2 sequences are MNHEY and SVGAGI. This CDR3 has 13 residues. CDR3 residues: CASSYLVNTEAFF. Written as DNA, the CDR3 is TGTGCCAGCAGTTACTTGGTGAACACTGAAGCTTTCTTT.

This chain connects TRBV7-9 to TRBJ2-4, with 9 bases lining up with TRBD2. Unmatched junction bases numbered 0, after V lost 2 bases and J lost 1 base. Germline CDR1 reads SEHNR; CDR2 reads FQNEAQ (reference sequence). The length of the CDR3 is 15 residues. The CDR3: CASSLLAGAKNIQYF. For the CDR3, the DNA is TGTGCCAGCAGCTTACTAGCGGGGGCCAAAAACATTCAGTACTTC.

The chain recombines TRBV27 with TRBJ1-1, with D unresolved. This CDR3 has 14 amino acids. With 0 bases removed from V and 5 bases from J, the gap between germline ends came to 10 bases. The germline V gene has CDR1 MNHEY and CDR2 SMNVEV (reference sequence). CDR3 nucleotide sequence: TGTGCCAGCAGTTTATCGAATTACGGGACTGAAGCTTTCTTT. This encodes CASSLSNYGTEAFF.

The chain links TRBV7-9 to TRBJ1-2, with unresolved D. Deletions cut 4 bases from V and 2 bases from J, with 11 bases between. The germline V gene encodes CDR1 SEHNR and CDR2 FQNEAQ (reference sequence). The CDR3 runs 14 residues. The CDR3 region has the DNA TGTGCCAGCAGCTCTGGACGTAGGAACTATGGCTACACCTTC. Protein sequence: CASSSGRRNYGYTF.

This chain uses TRBV3-1 (or the pseudogene TRBV3-2) with TRBJ1-5; D gene unclear. The V end was cut by 2 bases, the J end by 4 bases, with 9 bases between. Germline CDR1 LGHDT, CDR2 YNNKEL (reference sequence). The CDR3 sequence is 14 residues long. In DNA, the CDR3 is TGTGCCAGCAGCCAAACAGCCCTGAATCAGCCCCAGCATTTT. It translates to CASSQTALNQPQHF.

V usage is TRBV7-9 and J usage is TRBJ1-4, with 7 nucleotides matching TRBD1. Germline V gene sequence: CDR1 SEHNR, CDR2 FQNEAQ (reference sequence). Trimming at V came to 3 bases and at J to 8 bases, leaving 9 bases not matched to a gene. This CDR3 region has 15 residues. This CDR3 is CASSFLRDRTEKLFF. The CDR3 bases are TGTGCCAGCAGCTTTCTCCGGGACAGAACCGAAAAACTGTTTTTT.

The chain carries TRBV12-5 and TRBJ1-1; 7 bases agree with TRBD1. Trimming took 6 bases from V and 1 from J; bases not matched to a gene: 5. The CDR3 extends over 14 amino acids. From germline, CDR1 is LGHNT and CDR2 FRNRAP. The CDR3 bases are TGTGCTAGTGGAGTGGGACAGTCGAACACTGAAGCTTTCTTT. Encoded protein: CASGVGQSNTEAFF.

The chain carries TRBV9 and TRBJ2-3, with 7 bases lining up with TRBD1. CDR1 and CDR2 (germline): SGDLS, YYNGEE. V was pared by 4 bases and J by 0 bases, with 8 bases of the junction left unmatched. The CDR3 runs to 16 residues. In nucleotides, the CDR3 is TGTGCCAGCAGCTCTCTCCGGGACAGTAGCACAGATACGCAGTATTTT. Translated: CASSSLRDSSTDTQYF. Drawing the rest from reference TRBV9 and TRBJ2-3, the complete variable domain is DSGVTQTPKHLITATGQRVTLRCSPRSGDLSVYWYQQSLDQGLQFLIQYYNGEERAKGNILERFSAQQFPDLHSELNLSSLELGDSALYFCASSSLRDSSTDTQYFGPGTRLTVL.